Given below is one T cell receptor beta chain in context. The data are from a study of shared clonotypes between healthy human individuals. The data were produced by immunoSEQ multiplex PCR, yet TCRdb's version contains in-frame clones alone and is incomplete. The sample includes 650,000 to 750,000 clones, about three quarters of them seen just once. In germline, CDR1 is WSHSY, CDR2 SAAADI. Trimming took 10 bases from V and 2 from J; bases not matched to a gene: 7. The CDR3 spans 14 residues. The sample was memory CD4+ T cells sorted from blood. Described subset: CD45RA-negative fraction. The chain joins TRBV10-2 to TRBJ2-1; TRBD2 agrees at 8 bases. The receptor was derived from a woman in her 30s in good health. CDR3 sequence: CATKAGVTYNEQFF. In DNA, the CDR3 is TGCGCCACAAAAGCGGGGGTTACCTACAATGAGCAGTTCTTC.